A selection of T cell receptor beta chains follows, all from one sample in a study of cytomegalovirus exposure and HLA in healthy donors. Assay used: immunoSEQ multiplex PCR; TCRdb lists only in-frame clones, some missing. The top ten hold 6.5% of the sample, which has 150,000 to 250,000 clones, roughly four fifths seen once. Sequenced: PBMCs. Source of these receptors: a woman aged 45-65 years in good health and CMV-seropositive. Both conserved end residues are part of each CDR3. D genes are given only for firm matches. Clone size is shown for a subset of rows, as once, few, many or a class of expanded clone.

v_gene	j_gene	d_gene	abundance	CDR3nt	CDR3aa
TRBV15	TRBJ2-7	.	.	TGTGCCACCAGCAGAGGGGGGAGGGGGTCGTACGAGCAGTACTTC	CATSRGGRGSYEQYF
TRBV9	TRBJ2-5	TRBD1	.	TGTGCCAGCAGCCCCGCCCCACGGGCAGGGGGAAGGGAGACCCAGTACTTC	CASSPAPRAGGRETQYF
TRBV7-6	TRBJ1-4	.	.	TGTGCCAGCAGCTTGCCGTCAGAGGGAGAAAAACTGTTTTTT	CASSLPSEGEKLFF
TRBV13	TRBJ1-1	TRBD1	once	TGTGCCAGCAGCTTAGGGACAGGGGGCGCAGGTAACACTGAAGCTTTCTTT	CASSLGTGGAGNTEAFF
TRBV10-1	TRBJ2-1	TRBD2	.	TGCGCCAGCAGTGAGGGGCGGGAGGGTAGCCCCTACAATGAGCAGTTCTTC	CASSEGREGSPYNEQFF
TRBV27	TRBJ2-3	.	.	TGTGCCAGCAGACCCCCAGGGGGCACAGATACGCAGTATTTT	CASRPPGGTDTQYF
TRBV4-1	TRBJ2-7	TRBD1	.	TGCGCCAGCAGCCAAGAACCGGGACAGGACTTCTACGAGCAGTACTTC	CASSQEPGQDFYEQYF
TRBV19	TRBJ1-5	.	.	TGTGCCAGTAGTGCGTCAGGGGTTGGCAATCAGCCCCAGCATTTT	CASSASGVGNQPQHF
TRBV19	TRBJ2-3	.	.	TGTGCCAGTAGAACCGGGACTGTATCGACAGATACGCAGTATTTT	CASRTGTVSTDTQYF
TRBV28	TRBJ1-1	.	.	TGTGCCAGCAGTTTGAGTTATCCGCTCGGAGCTTTCTTT	CASSLSYPLGAFF
TRBV7-2	TRBJ2-2	.	.	TGTGCCAGCAGGTACCCTAGCACCGGGGAGCTGTTTTTT	CASRYPSTGELFF
TRBV29-1	TRBJ2-3	.	.	TGCAGCGTTGAAGCCGTACGGGACTCCTGGAGCACAGATACGCAGTATTTT	CSVEAVRDSWSTDTQYF
TRBV10-1	TRBJ2-3	TRBD2	.	TGCGCCAGCAGTGATGGACTAGCGGGGGAAAAGGCCACAGATACGCAGTATTTT	CASSDGLAGEKATDTQYF
TRBV5-1	TRBJ2-2	.	.	TGCGCCAGCAGGGTAGCGAGCGCCGGGGAGCTGTTTTTT	CASRVASAGELFF
TRBV2	TRBJ2-3	TRBD2	few	TGTGCCAGCAGTAAAGTAGCGGGGGGGATCACAGATACGCAGTATTTT	CASSKVAGGITDTQYF
TRBV27	TRBJ2-5	TRBD2	few	TGTGCCAGCAGTCCTAGCGGGAGTGGGGAGACCCAGTACTTC	CASSPSGSGETQYF
TRBV21-1	TRBJ2-3	.	.	.	CASSKWGQGARKETDTQYF
TRBV18	TRBJ2-1	TRBD1	.	TGTGCCAGCTCACGCGGACAGGGGGCGACTTACAATGAGCAGTTCTTC	CASSRGQGATYNEQFF
TRBV6-1	TRBJ1-6	.	.	TGTGCCAGCAGTAATGGGAGAGAGAATTCACCCCTCCACTTT	CASSNGRENSPLHF
TRBV6-5	TRBJ2-5	TRBD1	.	TGTGCCAGCAGCCTGGGGACAGGGGGTGTTGAGACCCAGTACTTC	CASSLGTGGVETQYF
TRBV5-1	TRBJ1-1	.	.	TGCGCCAGCAGCGTCACAGGGCAGAACACTGAAGCTTTCTTT	CASSVTGQNTEAFF
TRBV28	TRBJ1-2	TRBD1	.	TGTGCCAGCGGTTACAGGGGGCGCAACTATGGCTACACCTTC	CASGYRGRNYGYTF
TRBV18	TRBJ1-2	TRBD1	.	TGTGCCAGCTCACCACCGGGTACAGGGGGCGACTATGGCTACACCTTC	CASSPPGTGGDYGYTF
TRBV27	TRBJ2-6	.	.	TGTGCCAGCAGTTTATCTATGTGGAACCTCTCTGGGGCCAACGGCCTGACTTTC	CASSLSMWNLSGANGLTF
TRBV14	TRBJ2-7	.	.	TGTGCCAGCAGCCCCGGGACATTTACCTACGAGCAGTACTTC	CASSPGTFTYEQYF
TRBV30	TRBJ2-1	.	once	TGTGCCTGGAGTCAGGTTTACAATGAGCAGTTCTTC	CAWSQVYNEQFF
TRBV27	TRBJ2-7	TRBD2	.	TGTGCCAGCAGCTTAGCGGGATATCACTACGAGCAGTACTTC	CASSLAGYHYEQYF
TRBV6-5	TRBJ1-4	.	.	TGTGCCAGCAGCCTGACAGTACCTCTACAAAAACTGTTTTTT	CASSLTVPLQKLFF
TRBV2	TRBJ2-1	TRBD2	.	TGTGCCAGCAGTGGTGGGCGGGAGGGTTACAATGAGCAGTTCTTC	CASSGGREGYNEQFF
TRBV27	TRBJ1-2	.	.	TGTGCCAGCAGGGCAAGGGGAGGTAACTATGGCTACACCTTC	CASRARGGNYGYTF
TRBV5-1	TRBJ2-5	TRBD1	.	TGCGCCAGCAGACGCGGACAGGCCTCCTACCCATACAAGGAGACCCAGTACTTC	CASRRGQASYPYKETQYF
TRBV9	TRBJ2-3	TRBD2	.	TGTGCCAGCAGCACGACTAGCCGTCCGGGCGATACGCAGTATTTT	CASSTTSRPGDTQYF
TRBV5-4	TRBJ2-2	.	.	TGTGCCAGCAGCCCTATCTCGCGGGGAACCGGGGAGCTGTTTTTT	CASSPISRGTGELFF
TRBV6-4	TRBJ1-6	.	.	TGTGCCAGCAGCCCTCAAGCGATTAATTCACCCCTCCACTTT	CASSPQAINSPLHF
TRBV7-2	TRBJ2-4	TRBD2	.	TGTGCCAGCAGCGTAACCGGGACTACGGGCAAAAACATTCAGTACTTC	CASSVTGTTGKNIQYF
TRBV25-1	TRBJ2-1	TRBD2	.	TGTGCCAGCAGCTTAGCGGGAACGGACAATGAGCAGTTCTTC	CASSLAGTDNEQFF
TRBV7-2	TRBJ2-5	.	.	TGTGCCAGCAGCTTAGTGTCCGGGAGAGAGACCCAGTACTTC	CASSLVSGRETQYF